The 28 T cell receptor beta chains below were found in one sample sequenced in a study of T cell clones after liver transplantation (dated by TCRdb to between 2018 and 2021). Libraries were made using the immunoSEQ multiplex PCR assay. The source is immuneACCESS, and TCRdb retained only in-frame sequences with V and J called. Part of the clones is not carried over; for the studies checked, unresolved V genes explain less than half of this, and the remainder is unexplained. Within this sample are around 110,000 clones, with 90% of them counted one time only. The top ten constitute approximately 0.88% of the sample. The sample consisted of CD4+ T cells from blood, taken 12 months after liver transplant. The receptors here all came from a human patient who received a liver transplant. In patients who had a transplant, some T cells may come from the graft donor.

The chain links TRBV15 to TRBJ1-2; D is undetermined. The CDR3 extends over 14 amino acids. Germline lookup yields CDR1 LNHNV and CDR2 YYDKDF (reference sequence). V gave up 3 bases and J gave up 2 bases, with 10 bases separating them. The CDR3 reads CATSSLQGNYGYTF. DNA for the CDR3: TGTGCCACCAGCAGCCTGCAAGGGAACTATGGCTACACCTTC.

The V call is TRBV2, the J call TRBJ2-3; D ambiguous. Trimming left V 8 bases short and J 2 bases short, with 11 bases between. CDR3 length: 13 amino acids. Looked up from germline, CDR1 is SNHLY and CDR2 is FYNNEI. The CDR3, as DNA: TGTGCCAGCTCAAGGGAAGACACAGATACGCAGTATTTT. It specifies CASSREDTDTQYF.

The gene calls are TRBV6-5 and TRBJ1-1; the D gene is possibly TRBD1 (5 bases). Germline CDR1 MNHEY, CDR2 SVGAGI. Trimming removed 0 bases at V and 6 bases at J, with 14 bases between. The CDR3 is 15 residues long. For the CDR3, the DNA is TGTGCCAGCAGTTACTCGGGGCGGGGTTACCCTGAAGCTTTCTTT. Translation: CASSYSGRGYPEAFF.

The rearrangement joins TRBV7-6 to TRBJ1-1, with D unresolved. The CDR3 has 14 amino acids. Germline loops: CDR1 SGHVS, CDR2 FNYEAQ. The ends were cut back, 3 bases at V and 6 bases at J, with 14 bases in the middle. The CDR3 DNA follows: TGTGCCAGCAGCTTGAGTCTCGAAACATCTGAAGCTTTCTTT. This codes for CASSLSLETSEAFF.

This chain joins TRBV2 and TRBJ2-5; D possibly corresponds to TRBD2 (5 bases). This CDR3 region has 13 residues. The germline CDR1 and CDR2 sequences are SNHLY and FYNNEI. V was cut by 4 bases and J by 2 bases, with 8 bases left in between. The CDR3, as DNA: TGTGCCAGCAGTGCGAGGGTACAAGAGACCCAGTACTTC. Amino acid sequence: CASSARVQETQYF.

The chain employs TRBV7-6 and TRBJ1-1; D not certain. Trimming took off 4 bases at V and 3 bases at J, with 12 bases between the two ends. The length of the CDR3 is 14 residues. CDR1 and CDR2 from the germline V gene are SGHVS and FNYEAQ. The CDR3 region has the DNA TGTGCCAGCAGCTCAGTCTTCCCAGACACTGAAGCTTTCTTT. Residues: CASSSVFPDTEAFF. Filled out from reference TRBV7-6 and TRBJ1-1, the complete variable domain reads GAGVSQSPRYKVTKRGQDVALRCDPISGHVSLYWYRQALGQGPEFLTYFNYEAQQDKSGLPNDRFSAERPEGSISTLTIQRTEQRDSAMYRCASSSVFPDTEAFFGQGTRLTVV.

The gene calls are TRBV28 and TRBJ1-4; 10 nucleotides line up with TRBD1. Germline CDR1 MDHEN, CDR2 SYDVKM. The J segment lost 8 bases and the V segment lost 4 bases, leaving 10 bases of the junction unmatched. CDR3 size: 16 residues. DNA of the CDR3: TGTGCCAGCAGTTCCGACAGGGGGCGGGGAGGGGAAAAACTGTTTTTT. Translating it yields CASSSDRGRGGEKLFF.

The gene calls are TRBV6-5 and TRBJ2-1; possibly TRBD2 for D (6 bases). The CDR3 is 11 amino acids. V lost 1 base and J lost 13, with 8 bases in between. In germline, CDR1 is MNHEY, CDR2 SVGAGI. The CDR3 DNA is TGTGCCAGCAGTTACTTGGGGGGTCAGTTCTTC. This sequence encodes CASSYLGGQFF.

This clone came up a few times. This chain connects TRBV19 to TRBJ2-3; 8 bases fit TRBD2. The CDR3 length is 16 residues. CDR1 is LNHDA and CDR2 is SQIVND in the germline V gene (reference sequence). Germline trimming cut 5 bases from V and 1 base from J; bases unmatched to any gene: 8. CDR3 sequence reads: CASSPWTSYGTDTQYF. CDR3 in DNA: TGTGCCAGTAGTCCATGGACTAGCTACGGCACAGATACGCAGTATTTT. The entire variable domain, with the rest obtained from reference TRBV19 and TRBJ2-3, is as follows: DGGITQSPKYLFRKEGQNVTLSCEQNLNHDAMYWYRQDPGQGLRLIYYSQIVNDFQKGDIAEGYSVSREKKESFPLTVTSAQKNPTAFYLCASSPWTSYGTDTQYFGPGTRLTVL.

The chain uses TRBV11-3 and TRBJ2-1, with D perhaps TRBD1 or TRBD2 (5 bases each). CDR1 is SGHNT, CDR2 YENEEA, per germline. This CDR3 region has 17 residues. V dropped 8 bases and J dropped 0 bases, with 20 bases sitting between them. The CDR3 is CASSIGTTSYSYNEQFF. The CDR3 DNA reads TGTGCCAGCTCAATTGGGACCACTAGTTACTCCTACAATGAGCAGTTCTTC. The variable domain in full, with the rest retrieved from reference TRBV11-3 and TRBJ2-1, is EAGVVQSPRYKIIEKKQPVAFWCNPISGHNTLYWYLQNLGQGPELLIRYENEEAVDDSQLPKDRFSAERLKGVDSTLKIQPAELGDSAVYLCASSIGTTSYSYNEQFFGPGTRLTVL.

The rearrangement links TRBV29-1 to TRBJ2-1; D remains ambiguous. The V gene lost 7 bases and the J gene lost 6 bases, with 7 bases spanning the gap. The CDR3 contains 10 residues. CDR1 SQVTM and CDR2 ANQGSEA come from the germline V gene. CDR3 sequence: CSAQTNEQFF. The CDR3 nucleotides are TGCAGCGCACAGACCAATGAGCAGTTCTTC.

This chain uses TRBV19 with TRBJ1-1; tentative D call: TRBD1 (6 bases). V was pared by 5 bases and J by 4 bases, with 11 bases between. This CDR3 has 13 residues. Germline-derived CDR1 and CDR2 are LNHDA and SQIVND (reference sequence). This CDR3 reads CASSLKGGTEAFF. CDR3 nucleotide sequence: TGTGCCAGTAGTTTAAAGGGGGGCACTGAAGCTTTCTTT.

This clone appeared a single time. The rearrangement uses TRBV5-1 and TRBJ2-2; a weak D match, TRBD2 (5 bases). CDR3 length: 15 residues. The V end lost 3 bases, the J end lost 2 bases, and 11 bases lay between the germline ends. The germline gives CDR1 SGHRS, CDR2 YFSETQ. This CDR3 reads CASSSRTRNTGELFF. The CDR3, as DNA: TGCGCCAGCAGCTCGAGGACTCGTAACACCGGGGAGCTGTTTTTT.

This clone appeared a single time. The CDR3 sequence: CASRPPELRYGYTF. CDR3 DNA sequence: TGTGCCAGCAGGCCACCCGAGCTTCGCTATGGCTACACCTTC. The chain recombines TRBV6-5 with TRBJ1-2, with D unclear. Trimming stripped 6 bases from V and 4 bases from J, with 15 bases between. The CDR3 has 14 amino acids. Germline assignment: CDR1 MNHEY and CDR2 SVGAGI.

The chain couples TRBV30 to TRBJ2-3; D may be TRBD2 (6 bases). The CDR3 loop spans 15 amino acids. V lost 2 bases and J 2 bases, leaving 14 bases between the germline ends. Germline V gene lookup returns CDR1 GTSNPN and CDR2 SVGIG (reference sequence). The CDR3 DNA is TGTGCCTGGAGTCGGGGGACCGGTTCCACAGATACGCAGTATTTT. This codes for CAWSRGTGSTDTQYF.

V is TRBV7-3 and J is TRBJ2-1; TRBD2 agrees at 11 bases. With V trimmed by 1 base and J by 7 bases, 3 bases remained unmatched. The germline V gene has CDR1 SGHTA and CDR2 FQGTGA. The CDR3 runs to 15 residues. Here the CDR3 DNA reads TGTGCCAGCAGCTTAAGTCCTAGCGGGAGGAATGAGCAGTTCTTC. It specifies CASSLSPSGRNEQFF.

The chain combines TRBV28 with TRBJ2-4; no definite D call. Looked up from germline, CDR1 is MDHEN and CDR2 is SYDVKM. V lost 3 bases to trimming and J lost 2 bases, with 23 bases between them. The CDR3 runs to 19 residues. The CDR3 DNA sequence: TGTGCCAGCAGTTTCCGCGGCCAGGCCCTAGACGAGACCAAAAACATTCAGTACTTC. Protein sequence: CASSFRGQALDETKNIQYF.

V is TRBV5-1 and J is TRBJ2-7; D possibly corresponds to TRBD2 (6 bases). Per germline, CDR1 SGHRS and CDR2 YFSETQ. The CDR3 has 16 amino acids. Deletions cut 0 bases from V and 2 bases from J, with 15 bases between. The CDR3 loop reads CASSLEGGSPPYEQYF. The CDR3 DNA reads as TGCGCCAGCAGCTTGGAAGGAGGGAGTCCCCCCTACGAGCAGTACTTC.

This rearrangement joins TRBV29-1 to TRBJ1-1; D might be TRBD1 (6 bases). V gave up 4 bases and J gave up 2 bases, with 8 bases separating them. The length of the CDR3 is 12 residues. CDR1 and CDR2 from the germline V gene are SQVTM and ANQGSEA. This CDR3 reads CSVGGGNTEAFF. CDR3 sequence (DNA): TGCAGCGTTGGGGGGGGCAACACTGAAGCTTTCTTT.

This chain links TRBV5-1 with TRBJ2-5; 7 bases agree with TRBD1. J lost 1 base, V lost 0 bases, and 6 bases had no gene match. The CDR3 contains 16 residues. The V gene's germline CDR1 is SGHRS and CDR2 YFSETQ. CDR3 nucleotide sequence: TGCGCCAGCAGCTTGGAGGGGGCAACCTTCCAAGAGACCCAGTACTTC. Its protein is CASSLEGATFQETQYF.

The chain uses TRBV6-5 and TRBJ2-5, with unresolved D. V lost 6 bases and J 7 bases, leaving 3 bases between the germline ends. CDR3 length equals 9 residues. In germline, CDR1 is MNHEY, CDR2 SVGAGI. As DNA, the CDR3 is TGTGCCAGCAGGGGGACCCAGTACTTC. It specifies CASRGTQYF.

The gene calls are TRBV19 and TRBJ2-5; a weak D match, TRBD1 (7 bases). V shed 10 bases and J shed 4 bases, with 19 bases lying between them. The germline gives CDR1 LNHDA, CDR2 SQIVND (reference sequence). The CDR3 sequence is 14 residues long. The CDR3 DNA is TGTGCCACAGGAGGGTCAGGGGGTTTAGAGACCCAGTACTTC. Translation gives CATGGSGGLETQYF.

The chain is built from TRBV2 and TRBJ2-4; D might be TRBD1 (5 bases). This CDR3 has 16 residues. Looked up from germline, CDR1 is SNHLY and CDR2 is FYNNEI. Trimming pared 2 bases from V and 1 base from J, leaving 12 bases between. DNA of the CDR3: TGTGCCAGCAGTGAAAGCAGGGTGTTTGCCAAAAACATTCAGTACTTC. This translates into CASSESRVFAKNIQYF.

V and J are TRBV27 and TRBJ2-4; D not resolved. Germline V gene data show CDR1 as MNHEY and CDR2 as SMNVEV (reference sequence). The CDR3 is 16 residues long. V gave up 4 bases and J gave up 0 bases, with 13 bases separating them. CDR3 in amino acids: CASSWPGRQAKNIQYF. The CDR3 nucleotides read TGTGCCAGCAGTTGGCCTGGAAGGCAAGCCAAAAACATTCAGTACTTC.

V usage is TRBV9 and J usage is TRBJ2-3, with 7 positions matching TRBD1. V lost 3 bases and J lost 3; bases outside the gene matches: 10. The CDR3 totals 16 residues. Germline lookup yields CDR1 SGDLS and CDR2 YYNGEE. The CDR3 here is CASSATRQGDTDTQYF. For the CDR3, the DNA is TGTGCCAGCAGCGCGACTCGACAGGGTGATACAGATACGCAGTATTTT.

The chain employs TRBV9 and TRBJ2-2; perhaps TRBD2 as D (5 bases). V was trimmed by 0 bases and J by 4 bases, leaving 7 bases between them. Germline CDR1 is SGDLS and CDR2 is YYNGEE. CDR3 length: 14 amino acids. The CDR3 coding sequence is TGTGCCAGCAGCGTAGGGCTAGCCACCGGGGAGCTGTTTTTT. Its translation is CASSVGLATGELFF.

V usage is TRBV28 and J usage is TRBJ2-7; D perhaps matches TRBD1 (6 bases). The CDR3 extends over 13 amino acids. The germline V gene has CDR1 MDHEN and CDR2 SYDVKM. The V gene lost 2 bases and the J gene lost 4 bases, with 9 bases spanning the gap. The CDR3 region has the DNA TGTGCCAGCAGTTTAAACAGGGTGTACGAGCAGTACTTC. Translating it yields CASSLNRVYEQYF.

This sequence joins TRBV6-4 and TRBJ2-3, with D tentatively TRBD2 (5 bases). Germline V gene lookup returns CDR1 MRHNA and CDR2 SNTAGT. Trimming removed 8 bases at V and 3 bases at J, with 15 bases between. CDR3 length: 14 residues. The CDR3 loop is CASALTGRTDTQYF. CDR3 nucleotides: TGTGCCAGCGCCCTTACGGGGAGAACAGATACGCAGTATTTT.